This TCR beta chain originates from a study of blood T cell repertoires in COVID-19. Background on the study: Spain, Italy and the United States supplied samples that represented acute and convalescent COVID-19.

Assay used: immunoSEQ multiplex PCR; TCRdb lists only in-frame clones, some missing. The data hold 150,000 to 200,000 clones, with approximately 90% observed a single time. The J segment lost 1 base and the V segment lost 6 bases, leaving 8 bases of the junction unmatched. Germline lookup yields CDR1 MNHEY and CDR2 SVGAGI. The CDR3 has 15 amino acids. This chain joins TRBV6-5 and TRBJ2-7; 8 bases map to TRBD1. The TCR originated in a human donor in a cohort sampled during active COVID-19. What was sequenced was peripheral blood. For the CDR3, the DNA is TGTGCCAGCAGACAAGCAGGGGGCTTGTCCTACGAGCAGTACTTC. Amino acid sequence: CASRQAGGLSYEQYF.